This T cell receptor beta chain was retrieved from a study of T cell repertoires in cytomegalovirus infection. A word on this clonotype: The antigen remains unidentified.

TCRdb processed the reads anew with MiXCR; each CDR3 protein has one entry. The repertoire includes more than 300,000 distinct CDR3 sequences, about 35% of them detected once, and approximately 13% sits in the top ten. The CDR3 consists of 12 residues. The V and J ends lost 0 bases and 9 bases respectively, with 6 bases between them. CDR1 is SGHTA, CDR2 FQGNSA, per germline. The chain recombines TRBV7-2 with TRBJ2-1; D gene uncertain. The sample in question was cultured PBMCs, obtained from culture after CMV antigen stimulation. The source is a human donor in good health (CMV status not recorded). Some clones in this sample may be carry-over from other donors' samples. CDR3 protein: CASSLALPEQFF. The CDR3 DNA follows: TGTGCCAGCAGCTTAGCTCTACCTGAGCAGTTCTTC. Full variable domain (outside the CDR3, taken from reference TRBV7-2 and TRBJ2-1): GAGVSQSPSNKVTEKGKDVELRCDPISGHTALYWYRQSLGQGLEFLIYFQGNSAPDKSGLPSDRFSAERTGGSVSTLTIQRTQQEDSAVYLCASSLALPEQFFGPGTRLTVL.